The rows below give T cell receptor beta chains drawn from one sample of a study of blood T cell repertoires in COVID-19. Clones were sequenced by immunoSEQ multiplex PCR, and TCRdb holds only the in-frame ones, with some missing. The data show a few hundred thousand clones, with 80% to 90% seen just once and 3% to 4% held by the top ten. The sequenced material came from PBMCs or T cells enriched from blood (not recorded which). These receptors originate from a woman aged 40 to 50 with acute COVID-19. Each CDR3 is given with its conserved first and last residue. The order of the fields is clone size, D gene, V gene, J gene, CDR3 protein, CDR3 DNA. The D gene is left open where the match is weak. Size values are once, few and many counts, or a class for expanded clones, and some rows have none.

NA	NA	TRBV11-2	TRBJ2-5	CASSFVQGIETQYF	TGTGCCAGCAGCTTCGTGCAGGGTATTGAGACCCAGTACTTC
few	NA	TRBV7-2	TRBJ1-1	CASSLSLEVGNTEAFF	TGTGCCAGCAGCTTATCCCTAGAAGTCGGGAACACTGAAGCTTTCTTT
once	TRBD2	TRBV6-2/TRBV6-3	TRBJ2-2	CASSRTSVGTGELFF	TGTGCCAGCAGTCGAACTAGCGTGGGCACCGGGGAGCTGTTTTTT
NA	TRBD2	TRBV30	TRBJ2-2	CAWGFGLVNTGELFF	TGTGCCTGGGGGTTTGGACTAGTCAACACCGGGGAGCTGTTTTTT
NA	NA	TRBV7-2	TRBJ2-1	CASSSRVANEQFF	TGTGCCAGCAGCTCGCGTGTAGCTAATGAGCAGTTCTTC
NA	TRBD1	TRBV7-2	TRBJ2-7	CASSRGGTGLYEQYF	TGTGCCAGCAGCCGGGGCGGGACAGGGCTCTACGAGCAGTACTTC
NA	TRBD1	TRBV11-2	TRBJ2-7	CASSRFGTGAYEQYF	TGTGCCAGCAGCCGTTTTGGGACAGGAGCATACGAGCAGTACTTC
NA	TRBD2	TRBV9	TRBJ2-1	CASSEIIAGGANEQFF	TGTGCCAGCAGCGAAATAATAGCGGGAGGTGCCAATGAGCAGTTCTTC
NA	TRBD1	TRBV10-3	TRBJ1-3	CAITPGQGAGNTIYF	TGTGCCATCACCCCTGGACAGGGGGCGGGAAACACCATATATTTT
NA	TRBD2	TRBV24-1	TRBJ2-7	CATSVSGRADEQYF	TGTGCCACCAGTGTTAGCGGGAGGGCGGATGAGCAGTACTTC
NA	TRBD1	TRBV19	TRBJ2-7	CASSHAGDRRTYEQYF	TGTGCCAGTAGTCATGCTGGGGACAGGAGAACCTACGAGCAGTACTTC